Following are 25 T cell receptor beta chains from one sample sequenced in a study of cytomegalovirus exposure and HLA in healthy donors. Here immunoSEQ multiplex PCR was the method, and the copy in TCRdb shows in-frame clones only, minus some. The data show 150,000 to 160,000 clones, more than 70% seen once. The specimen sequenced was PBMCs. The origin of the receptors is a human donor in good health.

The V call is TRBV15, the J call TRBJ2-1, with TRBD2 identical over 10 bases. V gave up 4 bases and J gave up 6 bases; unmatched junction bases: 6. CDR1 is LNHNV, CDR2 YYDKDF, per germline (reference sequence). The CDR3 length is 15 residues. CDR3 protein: CATSNLGLASNEQFF. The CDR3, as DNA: TGTGCCACCAGCAATTTGGGACTAGCGAGCAATGAGCAGTTCTTC.

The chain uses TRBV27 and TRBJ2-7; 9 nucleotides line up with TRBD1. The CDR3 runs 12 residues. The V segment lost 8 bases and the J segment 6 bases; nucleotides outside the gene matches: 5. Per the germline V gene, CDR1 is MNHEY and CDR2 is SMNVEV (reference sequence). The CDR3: CASRGQGFEQYF. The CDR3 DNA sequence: TGTGCCAGCCGGGGACAGGGATTCGAGCAGTACTTC.

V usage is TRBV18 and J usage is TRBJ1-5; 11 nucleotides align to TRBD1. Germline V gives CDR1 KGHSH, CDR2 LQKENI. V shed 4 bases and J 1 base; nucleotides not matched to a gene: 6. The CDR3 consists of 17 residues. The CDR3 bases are TGTGCCAGCTCACTGATAGGGACAGGGGGAAGCAATCAGCCCCAGCATTTT. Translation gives CASSLIGTGGSNQPQHF.

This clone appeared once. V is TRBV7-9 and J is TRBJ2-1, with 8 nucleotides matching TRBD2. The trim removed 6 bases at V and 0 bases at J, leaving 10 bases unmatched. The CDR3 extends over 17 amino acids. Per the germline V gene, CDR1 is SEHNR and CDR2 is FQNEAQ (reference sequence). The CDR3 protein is CASRRTSGRSSYNEQFF. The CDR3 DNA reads TGTGCCAGCAGACGAACTAGCGGACGAAGCTCCTACAATGAGCAGTTCTTC.

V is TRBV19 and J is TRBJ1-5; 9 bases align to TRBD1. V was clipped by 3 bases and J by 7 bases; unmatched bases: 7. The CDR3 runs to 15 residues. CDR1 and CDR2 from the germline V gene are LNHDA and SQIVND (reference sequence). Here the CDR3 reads CASSIDGQGLQPQHF. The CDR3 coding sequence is TGTGCCAGTAGTATTGATGGACAGGGGTTACAGCCCCAGCATTTT.

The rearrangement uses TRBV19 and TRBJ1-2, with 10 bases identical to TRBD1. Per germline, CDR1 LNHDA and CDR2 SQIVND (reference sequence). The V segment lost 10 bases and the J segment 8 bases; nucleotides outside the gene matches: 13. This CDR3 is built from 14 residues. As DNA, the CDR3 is TGTGCCACCACCGACGACAGGGGGCTTCGAGGCTACACCTTC. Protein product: CATTDDRGLRGYTF.

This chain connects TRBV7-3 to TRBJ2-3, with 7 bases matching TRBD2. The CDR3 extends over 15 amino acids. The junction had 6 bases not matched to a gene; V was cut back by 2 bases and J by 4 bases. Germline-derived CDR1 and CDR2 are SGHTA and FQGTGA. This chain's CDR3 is CASSLAGVGADTQYF. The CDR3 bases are TGTGCCAGCAGCTTAGCGGGAGTAGGAGCAGATACGCAGTATTTT. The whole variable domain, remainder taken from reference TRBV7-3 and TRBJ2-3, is GAGVSQTPSNKVTEKGKYVELRCDPISGHTALYWYRQSLGQGPEFLIYFQGTGAADDSGLPNDRFFAVRPEGSVSTLKIQRTERGDSAVYLCASSLAGVGADTQYFGPGTRLTVL.

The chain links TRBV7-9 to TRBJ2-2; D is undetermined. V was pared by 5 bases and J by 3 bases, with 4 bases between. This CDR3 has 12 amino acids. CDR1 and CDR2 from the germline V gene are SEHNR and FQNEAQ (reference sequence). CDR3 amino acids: CASSPYTGELFF. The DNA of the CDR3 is TGTGCCAGCAGCCCATACACCGGGGAGCTGTTTTTT.

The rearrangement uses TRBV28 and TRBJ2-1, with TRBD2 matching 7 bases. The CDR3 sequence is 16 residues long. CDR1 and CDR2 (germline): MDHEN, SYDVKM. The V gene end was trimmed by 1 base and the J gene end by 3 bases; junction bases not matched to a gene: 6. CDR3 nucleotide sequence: TGTGCCAGCAGTTTATTGGCTGCGGGAGTCTACAATGAGCAGTTCTTC. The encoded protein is CASSLLAAGVYNEQFF.

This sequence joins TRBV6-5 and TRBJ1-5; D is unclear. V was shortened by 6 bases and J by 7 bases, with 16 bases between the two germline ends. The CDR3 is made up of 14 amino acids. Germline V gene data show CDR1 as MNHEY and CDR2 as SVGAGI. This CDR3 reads CASRNAGMGQPQHF. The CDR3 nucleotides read TGTGCCAGCAGAAACGCGGGGATGGGACAGCCCCAGCATTTT.

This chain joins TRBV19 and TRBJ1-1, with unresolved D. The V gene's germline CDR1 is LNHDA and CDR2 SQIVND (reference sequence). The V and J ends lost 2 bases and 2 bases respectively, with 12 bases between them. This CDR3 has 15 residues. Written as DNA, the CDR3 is TGTGCCAGTAGTATAAACAGATTCGTTAACACTGAAGCTTTCTTT. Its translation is CASSINRFVNTEAFF.

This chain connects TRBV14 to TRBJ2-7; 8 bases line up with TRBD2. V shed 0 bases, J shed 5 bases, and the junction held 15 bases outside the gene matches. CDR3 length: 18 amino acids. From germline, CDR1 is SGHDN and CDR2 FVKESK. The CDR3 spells CASSQEYWTAGGRDEQYF. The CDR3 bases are TGTGCCAGCAGCCAAGAGTATTGGACGGCGGGGGGTCGAGACGAGCAGTACTTC.

CDR3: CASRQVSGANVLTF. The CDR3 DNA sequence: TGCGCCAGTAGGCAGGTATCTGGGGCCAACGTCCTGACTTTC. The V call is TRBV5-1, the J call TRBJ2-6, with D uncertain. V shed 8 bases and J shed 1 base, with 10 bases lying between them. Per germline, CDR1 SGHRS and CDR2 YFSETQ. The CDR3 sequence is 14 residues long.

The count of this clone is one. As DNA, the CDR3 is TGTGCCATCAGTGAGGAGGGGGCGGGAGGGCCGAACGGGGAGCTGTTTTTT. This encodes CAISEEGAGGPNGELFF. The rearrangement links TRBV10-3 to TRBJ2-2, with 9 nucleotides matching TRBD2. The CDR3 spans 17 residues. The V segment lost 2 bases and the J segment 7 bases; nucleotides outside the gene matches: 11. Looked up from germline, CDR1 is ENHRY and CDR2 is SYGVKD.

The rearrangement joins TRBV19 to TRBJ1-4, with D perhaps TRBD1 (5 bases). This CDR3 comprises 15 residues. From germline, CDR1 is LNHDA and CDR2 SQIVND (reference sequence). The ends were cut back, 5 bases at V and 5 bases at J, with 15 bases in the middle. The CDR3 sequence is CASSERTEGNEKLFF. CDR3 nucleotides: TGTGCCAGTAGTGAACGGACGGAGGGGAATGAAAAACTGTTTTTT.

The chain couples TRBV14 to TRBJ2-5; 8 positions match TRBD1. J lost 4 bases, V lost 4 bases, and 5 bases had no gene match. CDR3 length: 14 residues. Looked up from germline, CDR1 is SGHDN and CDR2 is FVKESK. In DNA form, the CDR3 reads TGTGCCAGCAGCCGGACAGGGAGGAGAGAGACCCAGTACTTC. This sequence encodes CASSRTGRRETQYF.

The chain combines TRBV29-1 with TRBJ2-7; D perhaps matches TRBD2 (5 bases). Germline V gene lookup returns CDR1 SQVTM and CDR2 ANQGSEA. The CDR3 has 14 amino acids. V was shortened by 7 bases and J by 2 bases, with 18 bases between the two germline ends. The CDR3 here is CSAGLGRGAYEQYF. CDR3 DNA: TGCAGCGCCGGCTTAGGGAGAGGAGCCTACGAGCAGTACTTC.

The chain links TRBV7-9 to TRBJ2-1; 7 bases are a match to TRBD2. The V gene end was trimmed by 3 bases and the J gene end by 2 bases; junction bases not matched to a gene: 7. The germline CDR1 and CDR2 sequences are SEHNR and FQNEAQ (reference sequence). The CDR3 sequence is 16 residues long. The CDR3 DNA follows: TGTGCCAGCAGCTTCGGCAGCGGGGTAGCCTACAATGAGCAGTTCTTC. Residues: CASSFGSGVAYNEQFF.

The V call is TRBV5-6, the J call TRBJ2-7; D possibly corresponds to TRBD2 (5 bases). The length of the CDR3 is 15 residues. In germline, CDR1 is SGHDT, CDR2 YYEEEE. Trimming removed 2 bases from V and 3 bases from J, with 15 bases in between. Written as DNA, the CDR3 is TGTGCCAGCAGCTTTAGTAAGCTCGCGGGCTACGAGCAGTACTTC. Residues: CASSFSKLAGYEQYF.

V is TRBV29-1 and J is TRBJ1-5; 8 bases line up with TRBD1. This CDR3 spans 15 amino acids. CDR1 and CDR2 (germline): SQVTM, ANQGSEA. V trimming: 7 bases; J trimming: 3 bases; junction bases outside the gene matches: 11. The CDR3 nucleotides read TGCAGCGCTACACGTGGGACAGGAAACAATCAGCCCCAGCATTTT. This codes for CSATRGTGNNQPQHF.

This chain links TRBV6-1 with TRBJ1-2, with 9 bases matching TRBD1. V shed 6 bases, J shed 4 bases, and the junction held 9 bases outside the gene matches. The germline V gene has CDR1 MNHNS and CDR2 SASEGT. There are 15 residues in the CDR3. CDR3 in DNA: TGTGCCAGCAGGTCTCCGGGACAGGGATCCTATGGCTACACCTTC. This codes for CASRSPGQGSYGYTF.

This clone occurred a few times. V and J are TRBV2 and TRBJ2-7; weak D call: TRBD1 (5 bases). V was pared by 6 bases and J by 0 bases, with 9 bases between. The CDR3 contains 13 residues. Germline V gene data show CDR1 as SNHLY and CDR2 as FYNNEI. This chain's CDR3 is CASRDTYSYEQYF. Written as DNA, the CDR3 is TGTGCCAGCAGGGACACCTACTCCTACGAGCAGTACTTC.

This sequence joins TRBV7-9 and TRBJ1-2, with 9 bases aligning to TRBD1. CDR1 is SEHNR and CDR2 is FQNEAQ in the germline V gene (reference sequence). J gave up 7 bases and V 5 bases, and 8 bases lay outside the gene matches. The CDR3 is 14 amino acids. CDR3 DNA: TGTGCCAGCAGCCATGGGACAGGGACGGGTGGCTACACCTTC. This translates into CASSHGTGTGGYTF.

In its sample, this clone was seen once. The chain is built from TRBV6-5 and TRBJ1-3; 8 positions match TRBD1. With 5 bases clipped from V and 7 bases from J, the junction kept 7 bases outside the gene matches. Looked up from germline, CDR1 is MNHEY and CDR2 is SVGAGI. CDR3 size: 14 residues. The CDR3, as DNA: TGTGCCAGCAGTCCCGGACAGGGACCCAACACCATATATTTT. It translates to CASSPGQGPNTIYF.

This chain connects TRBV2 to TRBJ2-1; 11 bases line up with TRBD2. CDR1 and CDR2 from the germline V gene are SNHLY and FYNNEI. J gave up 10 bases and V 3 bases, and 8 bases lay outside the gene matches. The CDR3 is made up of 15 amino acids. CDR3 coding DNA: TGTGCCAGCAGTGAGCTAGCGGGGGGACTCGGGGAGCAGTTCTTC. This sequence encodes CASSELAGGLGEQFF.